The rows below give T cell receptor beta chains drawn from one sample of a study of regulatory T cells in long-lasting Graves disease. One entry per CDR3 protein, called by TCRdb with MiXCR from the multiplex PCR reads. The sample has 300,000 to 400,000 distinct CDR3 sequences; 18% are singletons. The sequencing used peripheral blood mononuclear cells (PBMCs), collected at new diagnosis, from a patient treated with antithyroid drugs. The receptors shown here come from a female donor with Graves disease. CDR3s include the opening cysteine and the closing phenylalanine or tryptophan. Part of the rows lack a size; the others show once, few, many or a class for expanded clones.

CDR3 protein	clone size	V gene	J gene
CASSLDPRGTREQYF	-	TRBV7-6	TRBJ2-7
CASSPVGLLIQYF	-	TRBV4-1	TRBJ2-4
CATSTRTGINEQFF	many	TRBV15	TRBJ2-1
CASSPHRGRPYEQYF	few	TRBV12-3/TRBV12-4	TRBJ2-7
CASSLRTGGVGGTDTQYF	many	TRBV12-3/TRBV12-4	TRBJ2-3
CSASIPQGRGYTF	many	TRBV20-1	TRBJ1-2
CASSPVGAGEQYF	many	TRBV11-2	TRBJ2-7
CASSPGEKTGELFF	-	TRBV3-1	TRBJ2-2
CSARGRWDTQYF	few	TRBV20-1	TRBJ2-3
CASSTRRGGTQYF	-	TRBV19	TRBJ2-3
CASSPGAKWEQYF	many	TRBV18	TRBJ2-7
CASSPRTGPNTEAFF	many	TRBV19	TRBJ1-1
CASSIRPPGRPTDTQYF	many	TRBV28	TRBJ2-3
CASSLDGVNTGELFF	many	TRBV11-3	TRBJ2-2
CSARGGANGYEQYF	few	TRBV29-1	TRBJ2-7
CASSLRRGGSGNTIYF	many	TRBV11-2	TRBJ1-3
CASKQAKGVSDTEAFF	many	TRBV18	TRBJ1-1
CASSGAFNTEAFF	many	TRBV6-1	TRBJ1-1
CASSSGYEQYF	many	TRBV11-2	TRBJ2-7
CAISESIGTGGDGYTF	-	TRBV10-3	TRBJ1-2
CASIHTYTTEAFF	-	TRBV19	TRBJ1-1
CSARDLGAGDVYEQYF	many	TRBV20-1	TRBJ2-7
CASSDLSNEQFF	-	TRBV6-1	TRBJ2-1
CASSPDTHSGNTIYF	few	TRBV19	TRBJ1-3
CASSDRDTYEQYF	many	TRBV2	TRBJ2-7
CSVEDRLNTEAFF	many	TRBV29-1	TRBJ1-1
CAWMGTEVAFF	many	TRBV30	TRBJ1-1
CSASPQGVTNEQYF	-	TRBV20-1	-
CASSSGVREAFF	many	TRBV28	TRBJ1-1
CASSPDRGREQYF	-	TRBV6-1	TRBJ2-7
CASRKQGGEQYF	many	TRBV6-1	TRBJ2-7
CASGLSWSSGRGTDTQYF	few	TRBV12-5	TRBJ2-3
CASSLYPSGRDTQYF	few	TRBV27	TRBJ2-3